This T cell receptor beta chain was observed in a study of metastatic and nonmetastatic thyroid tumors. Study-wide findings and caveats: Malignant thyroid tumors reportedly exceeded benign nodules significantly in TCR beta diversity, with the difference appearing in blood and tumor.

The CDR3 is made up of 13 amino acids. The germline gives CDR1 DFQATT, CDR2 SNEGSKA (reference sequence). V lost 6 bases and J lost 10, with 22 bases in between. About this clone itself: Its matching antigen is unknown.

In the original analysis: A classifier for distant metastasis in papillary thyroid cancer was constructed using CDR3 differences observed across clinicopathological groups. Using MiXCR, TCRdb re-called clones from the PCR reads. What appears here as the V and J calls and clone size reflects TCRdb's work, not the paper's. The sample lists about 70,000 clones, 15% to 20% seen once, with 9.5% to 15% in the top ten. No patient had received any treatment before thyroid surgery. J is TRBJ2-7 and V is TRBV20-1; no clear D. Sequenced: blood. The source of this sequence is a female donor with papillary thyroid cancer or a benign thyroid nodule (not recorded which). Some clones in this sample may be carry-over from other donors' samples. CDR3 sequence: CSAGEVQAPPQYF. The CDR3 DNA is TGCAGTGCAGGCGAGGTTCAGGCCCCCCCTCAGTACTTC.